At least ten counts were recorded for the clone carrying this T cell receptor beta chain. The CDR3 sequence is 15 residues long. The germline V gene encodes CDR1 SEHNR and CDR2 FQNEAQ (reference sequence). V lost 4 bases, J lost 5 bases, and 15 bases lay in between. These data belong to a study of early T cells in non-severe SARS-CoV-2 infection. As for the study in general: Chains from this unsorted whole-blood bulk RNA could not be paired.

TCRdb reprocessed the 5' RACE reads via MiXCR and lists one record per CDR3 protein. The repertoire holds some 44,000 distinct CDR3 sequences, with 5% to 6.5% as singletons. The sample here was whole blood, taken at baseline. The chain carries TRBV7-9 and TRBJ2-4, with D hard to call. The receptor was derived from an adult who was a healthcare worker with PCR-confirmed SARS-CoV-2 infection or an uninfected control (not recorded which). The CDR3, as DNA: TGTGCCAGCAGCTCCGCACCCGGGCCACAAAACATTCAGTACTTC. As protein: CASSSAPGPQNIQYF.